The T cell receptor beta chain described here comes from a study of shared clonotypes between healthy human individuals. Clones were sequenced by immunoSEQ multiplex PCR, and TCRdb holds only the in-frame ones, with some missing. This sample yields some 490,000 clones, of which around 85% are seen a single time; roughly 13% belongs to the top ten. This CDR3 has 14 residues. Germline V gene data show CDR1 as SGHAT and CDR2 as FQDESV (reference sequence). The V and J ends lost 5 bases and 7 bases respectively, with 14 bases between them. The sequenced sample consisted of PBMCs. The rearrangement joins TRBV11-1 to TRBJ1-4, with a possible D match to TRBD1 (5 bases). The receptor comes from a woman aged 40 to 50 in good health. Some clones in this sample may be carry-over from other donors' samples. CDR3 coding DNA: TGTGCCAGCAGCAACAGGCGTACAGGTGAAAAACTGTTTTTT. Residues: CASSNRRTGEKLFF. The full variable domain, its missing parts supplied by reference TRBV11-1 and TRBJ1-4, is EAEVAQSPRYKITEKSQAVAFWCDPISGHATLYWYRQILGQGPELLVQFQDESVVDDSQLPKDRFSAERLKGVDSTLKIQPAELGDSAMYLCASSNRRTGEKLFFGSGTQLSVL.